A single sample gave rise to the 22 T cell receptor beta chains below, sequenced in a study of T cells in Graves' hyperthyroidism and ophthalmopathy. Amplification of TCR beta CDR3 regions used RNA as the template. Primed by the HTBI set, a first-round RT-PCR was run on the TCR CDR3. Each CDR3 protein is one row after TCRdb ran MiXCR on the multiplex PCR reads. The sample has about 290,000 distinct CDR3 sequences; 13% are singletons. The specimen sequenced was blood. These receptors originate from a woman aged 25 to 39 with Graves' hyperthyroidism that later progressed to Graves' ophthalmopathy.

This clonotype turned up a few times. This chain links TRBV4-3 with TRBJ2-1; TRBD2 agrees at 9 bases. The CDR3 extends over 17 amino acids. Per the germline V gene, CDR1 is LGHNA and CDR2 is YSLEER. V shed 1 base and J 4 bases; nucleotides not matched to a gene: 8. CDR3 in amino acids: CASSQAGAGGPYNEQFF. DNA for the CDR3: TGCGCCAGCAGCCAAGCAGGCGCGGGAGGGCCATACAATGAGCAGTTCTTC.

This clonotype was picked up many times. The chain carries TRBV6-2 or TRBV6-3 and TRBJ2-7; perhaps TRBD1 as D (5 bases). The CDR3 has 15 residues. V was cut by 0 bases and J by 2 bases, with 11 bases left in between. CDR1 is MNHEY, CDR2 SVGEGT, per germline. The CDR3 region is CASSYSRGYAYEQYF. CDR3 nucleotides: TGTGCCAGCAGTTACTCAAGGGGATACGCCTACGAGCAGTACTTC.

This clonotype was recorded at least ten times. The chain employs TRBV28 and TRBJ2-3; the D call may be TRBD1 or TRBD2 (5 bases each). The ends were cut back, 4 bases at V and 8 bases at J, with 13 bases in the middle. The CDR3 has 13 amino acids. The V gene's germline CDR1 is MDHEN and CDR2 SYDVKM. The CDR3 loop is CASSSDTRGTQYF. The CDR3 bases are TGTGCCAGCAGTTCCGACACTAGGGGTACGCAGTATTTT.

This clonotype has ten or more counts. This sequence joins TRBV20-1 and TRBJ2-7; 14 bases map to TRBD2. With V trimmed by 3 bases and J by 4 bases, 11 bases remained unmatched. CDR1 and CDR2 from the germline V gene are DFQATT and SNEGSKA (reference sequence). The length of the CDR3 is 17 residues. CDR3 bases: TGCAGTGCTAGGGATCGATTGGGACTAGCGGGAGTATACGAGCAGTACTTC. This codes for CSARDRLGLAGVYEQYF.

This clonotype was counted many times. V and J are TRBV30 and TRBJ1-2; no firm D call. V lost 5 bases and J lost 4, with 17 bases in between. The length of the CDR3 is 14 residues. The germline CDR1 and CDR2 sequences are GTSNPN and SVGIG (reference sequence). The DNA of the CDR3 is TGTGCCTGGGATCGAGGTGTTCCACTCTATGGCTACACCTTC. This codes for CAWDRGVPLYGYTF.

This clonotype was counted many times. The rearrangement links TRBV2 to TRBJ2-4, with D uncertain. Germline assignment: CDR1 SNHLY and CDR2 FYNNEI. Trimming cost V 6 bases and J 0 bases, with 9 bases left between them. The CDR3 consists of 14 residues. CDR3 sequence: CASRPVIAKNIQYF. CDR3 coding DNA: TGTGCCAGCAGACCTGTAATAGCCAAAAACATTCAGTACTTC.

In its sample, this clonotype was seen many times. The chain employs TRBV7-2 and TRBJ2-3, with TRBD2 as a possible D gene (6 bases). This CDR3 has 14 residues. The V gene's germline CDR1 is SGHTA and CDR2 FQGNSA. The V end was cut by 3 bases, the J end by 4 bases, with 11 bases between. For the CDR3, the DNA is TGTGCCAGCAGCTTCGGAGGGGTCGCAGATACGCAGTATTTT. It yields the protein CASSFGGVADTQYF. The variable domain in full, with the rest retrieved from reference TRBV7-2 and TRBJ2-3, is GAGVSQSPSNKVTEKGKDVELRCDPISGHTALYWYRQSLGQGLEFLIYFQGNSAPDKSGLPSDRFSAERTGGSVSTLTIQRTQQEDSAVYLCASSFGGVADTQYFGPGTRLTVL.

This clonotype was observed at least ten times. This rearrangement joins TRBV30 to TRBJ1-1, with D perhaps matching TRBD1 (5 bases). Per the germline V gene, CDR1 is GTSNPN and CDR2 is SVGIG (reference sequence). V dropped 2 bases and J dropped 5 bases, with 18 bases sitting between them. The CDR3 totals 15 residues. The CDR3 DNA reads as TGTGCCTGGAGTCTCCCGTGGGGGGGAGGGACTGAAGCTTTCTTT. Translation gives CAWSLPWGGGTEAFF.

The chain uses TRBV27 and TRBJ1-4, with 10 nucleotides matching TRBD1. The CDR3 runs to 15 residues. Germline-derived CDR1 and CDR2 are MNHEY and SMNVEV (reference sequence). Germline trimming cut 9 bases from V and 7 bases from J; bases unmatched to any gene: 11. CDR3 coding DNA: TGTGCCAGTACTTCGACAGGGGGCGCGGGTGAAAAACTGTTTTTT. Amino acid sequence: CASTSTGGAGEKLFF.

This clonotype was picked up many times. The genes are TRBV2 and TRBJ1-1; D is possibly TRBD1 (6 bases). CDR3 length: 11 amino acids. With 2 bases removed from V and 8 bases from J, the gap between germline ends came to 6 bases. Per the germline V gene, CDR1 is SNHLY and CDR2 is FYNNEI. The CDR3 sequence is CASSETGEAFF. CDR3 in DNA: TGTGCCAGCAGTGAAACAGGGGAAGCTTTCTTT.

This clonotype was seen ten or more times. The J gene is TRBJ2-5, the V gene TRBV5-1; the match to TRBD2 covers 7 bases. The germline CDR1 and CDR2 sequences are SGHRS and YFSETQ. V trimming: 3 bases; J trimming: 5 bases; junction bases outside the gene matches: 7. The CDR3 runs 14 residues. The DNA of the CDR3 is TGCGCCAGCAGCTCGGGAGGAGTACGGGAGACCCAGTACTTC. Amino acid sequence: CASSSGGVRETQYF.

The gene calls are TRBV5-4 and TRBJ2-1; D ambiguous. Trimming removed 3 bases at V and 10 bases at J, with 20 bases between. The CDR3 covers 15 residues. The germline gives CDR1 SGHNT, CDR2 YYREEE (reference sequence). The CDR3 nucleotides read TGTGCCAGCAGCTCCGGACGTATCAACCCCGGGGAGCAGTTCTTC. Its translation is CASSSGRINPGEQFF.

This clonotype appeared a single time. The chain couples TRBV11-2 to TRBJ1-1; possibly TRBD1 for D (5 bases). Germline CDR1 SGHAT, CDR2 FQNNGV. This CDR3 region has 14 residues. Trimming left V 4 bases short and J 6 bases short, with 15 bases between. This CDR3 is CASSSGVGLAEAFF. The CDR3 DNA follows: TGTGCCAGCAGCTCGGGGGTAGGACTCGCTGAAGCTTTCTTT.

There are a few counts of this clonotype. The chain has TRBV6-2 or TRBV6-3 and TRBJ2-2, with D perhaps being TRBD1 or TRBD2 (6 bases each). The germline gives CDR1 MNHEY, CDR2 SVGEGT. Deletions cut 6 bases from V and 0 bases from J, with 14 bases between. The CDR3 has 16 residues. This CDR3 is CASRTGGAANTGELFF. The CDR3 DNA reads TGTGCCAGCAGGACCGGGGGCGCCGCGAACACCGGGGAGCTGTTTTTT.

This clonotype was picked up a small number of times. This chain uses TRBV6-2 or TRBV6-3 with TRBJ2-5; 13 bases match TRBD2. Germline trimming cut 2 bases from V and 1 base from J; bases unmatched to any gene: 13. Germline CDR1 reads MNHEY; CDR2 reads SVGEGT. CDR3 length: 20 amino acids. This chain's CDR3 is CASSYPRTSGRGSRQETQYF. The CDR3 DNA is TGTGCCAGCAGTTACCCTCGGACTAGCGGGAGAGGGAGTCGCCAAGAGACCCAGTACTTC.

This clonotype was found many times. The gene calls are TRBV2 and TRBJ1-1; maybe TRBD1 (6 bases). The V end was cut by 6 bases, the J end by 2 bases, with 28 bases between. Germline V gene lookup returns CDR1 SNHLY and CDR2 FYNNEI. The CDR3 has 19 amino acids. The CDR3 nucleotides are TGTGCCAGCAGCTCGAAGTTCTTCAAGACGGGGGACATCAACACTGAAGCTTTCTTT. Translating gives CASSSKFFKTGDINTEAFF.

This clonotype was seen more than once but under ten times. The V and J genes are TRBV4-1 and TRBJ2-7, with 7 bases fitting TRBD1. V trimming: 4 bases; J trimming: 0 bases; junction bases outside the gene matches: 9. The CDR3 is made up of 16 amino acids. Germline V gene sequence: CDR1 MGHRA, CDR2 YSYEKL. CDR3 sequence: CASSPGQRYSSYEQYF. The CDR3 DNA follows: TGCGCCAGCAGCCCGGGACAGCGGTACAGCTCCTACGAGCAGTACTTC.

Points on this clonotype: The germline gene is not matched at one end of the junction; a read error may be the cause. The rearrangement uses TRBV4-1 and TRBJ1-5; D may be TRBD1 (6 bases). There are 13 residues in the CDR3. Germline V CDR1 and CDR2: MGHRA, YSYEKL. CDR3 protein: CTSSRDINQPQHF. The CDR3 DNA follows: TGCACCAGCAGCCGGGACATTAACCAGCCCCAGCATTTT.

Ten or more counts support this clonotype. CDR3 protein: CASRSGSYTQYF. The CDR3 DNA reads TGTGCCAGCAGGTCCGGGTCCTATACGCAGTATTTT. The V gene is TRBV12-3 or TRBV12-4, the J gene TRBJ2-3; D is uncertain. The germline V and J ends were trimmed by 6 bases and 7 bases, with 11 bases remaining between them. The CDR3 consists of 12 residues.

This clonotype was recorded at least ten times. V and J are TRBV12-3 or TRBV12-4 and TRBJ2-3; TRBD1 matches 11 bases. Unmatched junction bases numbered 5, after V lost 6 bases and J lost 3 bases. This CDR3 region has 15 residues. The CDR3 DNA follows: TGTGCCAGCAGCTCGGGACAGGGGGTAACAGATACGCAGTATTTT. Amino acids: CASSSGQGVTDTQYF.

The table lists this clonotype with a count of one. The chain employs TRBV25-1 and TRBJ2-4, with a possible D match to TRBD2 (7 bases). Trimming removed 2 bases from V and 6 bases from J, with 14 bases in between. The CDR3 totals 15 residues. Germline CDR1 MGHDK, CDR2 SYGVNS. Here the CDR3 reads CASSELRGGGNIQYF. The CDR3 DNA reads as TGTGCCAGCAGTGAACTCAGGGGCGGGGGAAACATTCAGTACTTC.

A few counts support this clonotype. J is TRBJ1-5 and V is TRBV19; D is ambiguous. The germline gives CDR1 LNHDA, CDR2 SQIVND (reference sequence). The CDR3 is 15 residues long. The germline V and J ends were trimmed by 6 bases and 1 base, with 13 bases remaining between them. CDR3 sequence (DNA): TGTGCCAGTAGCATGATTGAGGGAAGCAATCAGCCCCAGCATTTT. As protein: CASSMIEGSNQPQHF.